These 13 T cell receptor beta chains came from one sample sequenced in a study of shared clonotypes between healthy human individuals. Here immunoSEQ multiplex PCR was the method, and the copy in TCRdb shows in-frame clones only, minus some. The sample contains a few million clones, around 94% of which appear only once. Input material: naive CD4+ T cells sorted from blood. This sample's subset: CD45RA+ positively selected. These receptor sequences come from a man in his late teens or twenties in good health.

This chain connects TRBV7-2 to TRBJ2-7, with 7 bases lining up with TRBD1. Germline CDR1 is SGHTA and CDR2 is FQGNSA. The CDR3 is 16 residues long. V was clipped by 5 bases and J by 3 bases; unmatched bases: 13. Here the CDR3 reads CASSPRGLAGGYEQYF. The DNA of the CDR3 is TGTGCCAGCAGCCCCCGGGGTTTGGCAGGGGGCTACGAGCAGTACTTC.

CDR3 in amino acids: CASSLYPVGASGEAFF. DNA for the CDR3: TGTGCCAGCAGCTTATACCCGGTTGGTGCTTCGGGTGAAGCTTTCTTT. The chain is built from TRBV11-2 and TRBJ1-1, with D hard to call. This CDR3 comprises 16 residues. Germline V lookup: CDR1 SGHAT, CDR2 FQNNGV. Trimming pared 2 bases from V and 7 bases from J, leaving 20 bases between.

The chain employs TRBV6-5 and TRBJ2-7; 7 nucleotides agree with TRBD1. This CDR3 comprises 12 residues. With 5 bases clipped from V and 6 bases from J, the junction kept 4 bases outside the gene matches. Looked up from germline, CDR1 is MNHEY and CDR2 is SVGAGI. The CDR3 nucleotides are TGTGCCAGCAGTGGGCAGGGGGTCGAGCAGTACTTC. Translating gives CASSGQGVEQYF.

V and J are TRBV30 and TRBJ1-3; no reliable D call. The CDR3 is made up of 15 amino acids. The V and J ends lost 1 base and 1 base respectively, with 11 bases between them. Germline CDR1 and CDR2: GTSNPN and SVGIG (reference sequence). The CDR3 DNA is TGTGCCTGGAGTGACACCCCGGGGTCTGGAAACACCATATATTTT. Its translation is CAWSDTPGSGNTIYF.

The CDR3 DNA reads as TGTGCCAGCAGCCAAGAAAGGTACTATGGCTACACCTTC. Residues: CASSQERYYGYTF. The chain recombines TRBV14 with TRBJ1-2; unclear D gene. The CDR3 is 13 residues long. Trimming took 0 bases from V and 3 from J, leaving 5 bases between them. Per germline, CDR1 SGHDN and CDR2 FVKESK.

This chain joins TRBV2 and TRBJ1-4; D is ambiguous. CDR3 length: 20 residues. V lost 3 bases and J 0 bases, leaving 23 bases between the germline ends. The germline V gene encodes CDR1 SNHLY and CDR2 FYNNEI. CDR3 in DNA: TGTGCCAGCAGTGAGGGTCTCGTGCAGGCCTATACCGCAACTAATGAAAAACTGTTTTTT. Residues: CASSEGLVQAYTATNEKLFF.

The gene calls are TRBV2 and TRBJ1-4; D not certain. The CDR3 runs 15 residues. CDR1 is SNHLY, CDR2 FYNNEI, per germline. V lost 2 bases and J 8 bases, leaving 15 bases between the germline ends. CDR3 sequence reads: CASSERTPRGEKLFF. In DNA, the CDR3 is TGTGCCAGCAGTGAACGGACCCCGAGAGGCGAAAAACTGTTTTTT.

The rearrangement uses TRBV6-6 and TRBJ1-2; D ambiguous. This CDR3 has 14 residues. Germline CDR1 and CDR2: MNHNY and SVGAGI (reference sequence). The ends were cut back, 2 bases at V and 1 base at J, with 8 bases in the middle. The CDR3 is CASSYPDNNYGYTF. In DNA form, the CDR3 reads TGTGCCAGCAGTTACCCAGACAATAACTATGGCTACACCTTC.

The CDR3 spells CASSSWGSGANVLTF. DNA of the CDR3: TGTGCCAGCAGCTCCTGGGGCTCTGGGGCCAACGTCCTGACTTTC. The V and J genes are TRBV5-4 and TRBJ2-6; D unclear. This CDR3 has 15 residues. Germline V gives CDR1 SGHNT, CDR2 YYREEE (reference sequence). V lost 3 bases and J lost 0, with 7 bases in between.

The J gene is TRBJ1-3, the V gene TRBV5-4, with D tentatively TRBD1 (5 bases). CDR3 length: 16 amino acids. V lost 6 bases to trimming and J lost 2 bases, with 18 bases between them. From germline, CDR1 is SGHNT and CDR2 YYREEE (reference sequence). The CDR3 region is CASTAGGLGAGNTIYF. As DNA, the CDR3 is TGTGCCAGCACCGCTGGGGGATTGGGAGCTGGAAACACCATATATTTT.

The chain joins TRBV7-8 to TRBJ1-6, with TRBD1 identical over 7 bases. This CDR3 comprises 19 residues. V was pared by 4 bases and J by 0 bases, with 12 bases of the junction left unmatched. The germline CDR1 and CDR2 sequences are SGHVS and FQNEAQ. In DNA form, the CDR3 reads TGTGCCAGCAGCTCAACAGGGGAGCCCCTATACTCCTATAATTCACCCCTCCACTTT. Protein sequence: CASSSTGEPLYSYNSPLHF.

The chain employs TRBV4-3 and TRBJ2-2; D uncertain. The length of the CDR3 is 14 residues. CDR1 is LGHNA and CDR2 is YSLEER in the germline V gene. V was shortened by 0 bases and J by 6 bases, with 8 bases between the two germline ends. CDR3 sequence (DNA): TGCGCCAGCAGCCAAGAGGGTTTTCCCGGGGAGCTGTTTTTT. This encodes CASSQEGFPGELFF.

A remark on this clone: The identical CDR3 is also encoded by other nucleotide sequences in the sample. CDR3 region: CASSLGLRGGQETQYF. In DNA form, the CDR3 reads TGTGCCAGCAGCTTGGGGCTGCGGGGGGGCCAGGAGACCCAGTACTTC. The J gene is TRBJ2-5, the V gene TRBV5-4; 9 bases are a match to TRBD2. After removal of 0 bases from V and 5 bases from J, the junction contained 8 bases not matched to a gene. This CDR3 has 16 residues. Germline V gene sequence: CDR1 SGHNT, CDR2 YYREEE (reference sequence).